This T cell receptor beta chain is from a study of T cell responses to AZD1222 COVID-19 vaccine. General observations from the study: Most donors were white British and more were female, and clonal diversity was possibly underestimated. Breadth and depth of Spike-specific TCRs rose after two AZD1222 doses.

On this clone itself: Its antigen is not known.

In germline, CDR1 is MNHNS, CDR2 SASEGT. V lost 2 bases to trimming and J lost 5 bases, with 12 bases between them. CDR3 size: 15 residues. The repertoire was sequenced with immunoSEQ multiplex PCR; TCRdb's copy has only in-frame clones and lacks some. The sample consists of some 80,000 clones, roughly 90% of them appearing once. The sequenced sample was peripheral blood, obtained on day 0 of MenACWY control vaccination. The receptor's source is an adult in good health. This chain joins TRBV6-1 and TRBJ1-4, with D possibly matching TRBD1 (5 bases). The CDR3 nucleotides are TGTGCCAGCAGTGAATCGGGGGGGAGGAATGAAAAACTGTTTTTT. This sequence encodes CASSESGGRNEKLFF.